The 3 T cell receptor beta chains in this list originate from one sample, sequenced in a study of T cell responses to AZD1222 COVID-19 vaccine. Here immunoSEQ multiplex PCR was the method, and the copy in TCRdb shows in-frame clones only, minus some. The table records 150,000 to 200,000 clones, more than 85% of them present only once. The material sequenced was peripheral blood, taken on day 0 of AZD1222 vaccination. These TCRs come from an adult in good health.

The CDR3 loop is CATSDLTSGKNEQFF. CDR3 sequence (DNA): TGTGCCACCAGTGATCTTACTAGCGGTAAAAATGAGCAGTTCTTC. The chain employs TRBV24-1 and TRBJ2-1; 8 positions agree with TRBD2. The CDR3 sequence is 15 residues long. Germline V gene sequence: CDR1 KGHDR, CDR2 SFDVKD. J gave up 7 bases and V 3 bases, and 7 bases lay outside the gene matches.

The rearrangement uses TRBV9 and TRBJ2-1; 9 positions agree with TRBD2. Germline V gene lookup returns CDR1 SGDLS and CDR2 YYNGEE. V was clipped by 4 bases and J by 6 bases; unmatched bases: 8. The CDR3 consists of 15 residues. The CDR3 loop reads CASSSPGLASNEQFF. The CDR3 nucleotides read TGTGCCAGCAGCTCTCCCGGACTAGCGAGCAATGAGCAGTTCTTC.

The chain recombines TRBV19 with TRBJ2-1; 13 nucleotides agree with TRBD2. V lost 5 bases and J lost 6; bases outside the gene matches: 22. Germline values: CDR1 LNHDA, CDR2 SQIVND (reference sequence). This CDR3 is 21 amino acids long. In DNA form, the CDR3 reads TGTGCCAGTAGTCCCCTGACGCACAGGAGCACGACTAGCGGGAGGAGCAATGAGCAGTTCTTC. This sequence encodes CASSPLTHRSTTSGRSNEQFF.